This T cell receptor beta chain was recovered during a study of OX40 agonist ivuxolimab in advanced cancers. Across the study: While on treatment, patients had intravenous ivuxolimab at 0.01 to 10 mg/kg every 2 weeks. Three patients had partial responses: one hepatocellular carcinoma, two cutaneous melanoma.

As for this clone: Its antigen is unknown. Other nucleotide sequences in the sample specify the same CDR3.

Study-wide results and caveats: CD4+ T cells averaged fewer expanded clones than CD8+ T cells.

V dropped 2 bases and J dropped 1; count of bases not matched to a gene: 9. The CDR3 sequence is 16 residues long. Germline V gene data show CDR1 as GTSNPN and CDR2 as SVGIG (reference sequence). Produced via immunoSEQ multiplex PCR; TCRdb's table is partial and in-frame only. The sample yields about 110,000 clones, less than 95% seen once. The sequencing here drew on CD4+ or CD8+ T cells sorted from blood, taken in a trial of the OX40 agonist ivuxolimab. The receptor was derived from an adult with an advanced solid tumor such as melanoma, head and neck, liver or kidney cancer. This chain joins TRBV30 and TRBJ2-3; 7 bases line up with TRBD1. CDR3 nucleotide sequence: TGTGCCTGGAGTCCCTACACAGGACAGGGCACAGATACGCAGTATTTT. This codes for CAWSPYTGQGTDTQYF.